Shown below are 23 T cell receptor beta chains from a single sample sequenced in a study of T cells in Graves' hyperthyroidism and ophthalmopathy. Amplified regions were TCR beta CDR3 sequences from RNA transcripts. The TCR CDR3 first-round RT-PCR relied on the HTBI primer set. TCRdb re-analysed the multiplex PCR reads in MiXCR, keeping a single row per CDR3 protein. This table has hundreds of thousands of distinct CDR3 sequences, around 15% appearing once. What was sequenced was blood. The source is a woman between 40 and 55 years old with Graves' ophthalmopathy.

In its sample, this clonotype was seen many times. This chain joins TRBV6-5 and TRBJ1-5, with D unclear. Germline V CDR1 and CDR2: MNHEY, SVGAGI. V was shortened by 2 bases and J by 4 bases, with 6 bases between the two germline ends. The CDR3 totals 13 residues. The DNA for the CDR3 is TGTGCCAGCAGTTACACAGAAAATCAGCCCCAGCATTTT. It encodes CASSYTENQPQHF.

A few counts support this clonotype. This chain links TRBV12-3 or TRBV12-4 with TRBJ2-2, with 7 bases fitting TRBD1. The CDR3 extends over 16 amino acids. V trimming: 4 bases; J trimming: 1 base; junction bases outside the gene matches: 6. CDR3 DNA sequence: TGTGCCAGCAGTTCCGACAGGGACCGGAACACCGGGGAGCTGTTTTTT. Translated, it gives CASSSDRDRNTGELFF.

This clonotype showed up many times. This chain links TRBV28 with TRBJ1-2, with D possibly matching TRBD1 (6 bases). Per germline, CDR1 MDHEN and CDR2 SYDVKM. V lost 3 bases and J 5 bases, leaving 16 bases between the germline ends. The length of the CDR3 is 15 residues. As DNA, the CDR3 is TGTGCCAGCAGTTTTATGGACAGTAGAACATATGGCTACACCTTC. Translating gives CASSFMDSRTYGYTF.

This clonotype has ten or more counts. The DNA of the CDR3 is TGTGCCAGCAGTTACCGAGGGGGCGCAGCTAATGAAAAACTGTTTTTT. It yields the protein CASSYRGGAANEKLFF. The V call is TRBV6-5, the J call TRBJ1-4, with 7 bases that match TRBD1. The trim removed 2 bases at V and 3 bases at J, leaving 6 bases unmatched. Germline CDR1 MNHEY, CDR2 SVGAGI. The CDR3 runs 16 residues.

Notes on this clonotype: A much larger clone lies a single base off, so this may be a read error. The V and J genes are TRBV2 and TRBJ2-1; D tentatively reads TRBD1 or TRBD2 (5 bases each). Per germline, CDR1 SNHLY and CDR2 FYNNEI. The CDR3 has 12 amino acids. CDR3 protein: CASRGLGDERFF. In DNA form, the CDR3 reads TGTGCCAGCAGGGGCCTGGGGGATGAGCGGTTCTTC.

This clonotype has a count of ten or more. The genes are TRBV12-3 or TRBV12-4 and TRBJ2-1; D remains unclear. The CDR3 is 15 residues long. Between the trimmed V and J ends, which lost 7 bases and 2 bases, there was a span of 15 bases. In DNA, the CDR3 is TGTGCCAGCACCCCCGACACCGCCACCTACAATGAGCAGTTCTTC. Residues: CASTPDTATYNEQFF.

This clonotype was seen repeatedly, ten times or more. The rearrangement uses TRBV11-2 and TRBJ1-1, with a weak D call TRBD1 (5 bases). V lost 1 base and J 4 bases, leaving 10 bases between the germline ends. In germline, CDR1 is SGHAT, CDR2 FQNNGV. This CDR3 is built from 14 residues. In nucleotides, the CDR3 is TGTGCCAGCAGCTTAGGATACAGGAGCACTGAAGCTTTCTTT. This gives the protein CASSLGYRSTEAFF. Supplemented by reference TRBV11-2 and TRBJ1-1, the full variable domain reads EAGVAQSPRYKIIEKRQSVAFWCNPISGHATLYWYQQILGQGPKLLIQFQNNGVVDDSQLPKDRFSAERLKGVDSTLKIQPAKLEDSAVYLCASSLGYRSTEAFFGQGTRLTVV.

This clonotype was observed many times. The chain has TRBV2 and TRBJ2-3; D unclear. Per germline, CDR1 SNHLY and CDR2 FYNNEI. Trimming removed 7 bases at V and 4 bases at J, with 9 bases between. The CDR3 totals 12 residues. Written as DNA, the CDR3 is TGTGCCAGCACCCTCACAGCAGATACGCAGTATTTT. Its translation: CASTLTADTQYF.

The chain is built from TRBV6-1 and TRBJ2-1; TRBD1 matches 9 bases. Per germline, CDR1 MNHNS and CDR2 SASEGT. The ends lost 11 bases at V and 7 bases at J; junction bases unmatched: 27. This CDR3 region has 19 residues. The CDR3 DNA reads as TGTGCCCCCTTATCATTAAAAAATGGCGGACAGGGGTTTAAAAATGAGCAGTTCTTC. The encoded protein is CAPLSLKNGGQGFKNEQFF.

This clonotype occurred many times. This chain connects TRBV6-1 to TRBJ1-1; D is undetermined. The CDR3 extends over 14 amino acids. Trimming cost V 7 bases and J 0 bases, with 12 bases left between them. Germline V gene data show CDR1 as MNHNS and CDR2 as SASEGT. CDR3 nucleotides: TGTGCCAGCACCGAGGGCAGGTTGAACACTGAAGCTTTCTTT. As protein: CASTEGRLNTEAFF.

There are many counts of this clonotype. This sequence joins TRBV3-1 and TRBJ1-6, with 9 bases aligning to TRBD1. Germline V CDR1 and CDR2: LGHDT, YNNKEL (reference sequence). With V trimmed by 3 bases and J by 4 bases, 7 bases remained unmatched. This CDR3 has 17 residues. The CDR3 region is CASSHPQGAPYNSPLHF. As DNA, the CDR3 is TGTGCCAGCAGCCACCCACAGGGGGCGCCGTATAATTCACCCCTCCACTTT.

The chain couples TRBV18 to TRBJ1-5, with 9 bases identical to TRBD1. CDR1 and CDR2 (germline): KGHSH, LQKENI. V lost 9 bases and J lost 12; bases outside the gene matches: 12. The CDR3 length is 13 residues. The CDR3 is CASYSRQGEGQHF. Written as DNA, the CDR3 is TGTGCCAGTTACTCAAGACAGGGGGAGGGCCAGCATTTT.

The table lists this clonotype with a few counts. The chain couples TRBV4-1 to TRBJ2-3; the match to TRBD2 covers 9 bases. After removal of 2 bases from V and 5 bases from J, the junction contained 8 bases not matched to a gene. CDR3 length: 16 residues. Germline CDR1 MGHRA, CDR2 YSYEKL. This chain's CDR3 is CASSQLRGGVGDTQYF. DNA for the CDR3: TGCGCCAGCAGCCAACTTCGCGGGGGGGTAGGAGATACGCAGTATTTT.

The chain combines TRBV18 with TRBJ2-1; D might be TRBD2 (6 bases). V was shortened by 3 bases and J by 5 bases, with 17 bases between the two germline ends. The germline V gene has CDR1 KGHSH and CDR2 LQKENI. This CDR3 is built from 16 residues. This chain's CDR3 is CASSPSTVRGNNEQFF. As DNA, the CDR3 is TGTGCCAGCTCACCCTCGACCGTGCGGGGTAACAATGAGCAGTTCTTC. The whole variable domain, remainder taken from reference TRBV18 and TRBJ2-1, is NAGVMQNPRHLVRRRGQEARLRCSPMKGHSHVYWYRQLPEEGLKFMVYLQKENIIDESGMPKERFSAEFPKEGPSILRIQQVVRGDSAAYFCASSPSTVRGNNEQFFGPGTRLTVL.

A few counts support this clonotype. This chain links TRBV3-1 with TRBJ2-5; D is unclear. The V gene lost 3 bases and the J gene lost 2 bases, with 16 bases spanning the gap. The CDR3 runs to 16 residues. The germline gives CDR1 LGHDT, CDR2 YNNKEL (reference sequence). CDR3 protein: CASSQSAHGLQETQYF. The CDR3 bases are TGTGCCAGCAGCCAGTCTGCTCACGGCCTTCAAGAGACCCAGTACTTC.

This clonotype was detected ten times or more. This chain links TRBV28 with TRBJ1-6; D might be TRBD1 (6 bases). Germline V lookup: CDR1 MDHEN, CDR2 SYDVKM. The CDR3 is made up of 14 amino acids. Trimming stripped 11 bases from V and 7 bases from J, with 18 bases between. The CDR3 reads CAGSQGRGNSPLHF. CDR3 DNA sequence: TGTGCCGGATCGCAGGGGAGGGGAAATTCACCCCTCCACTTT.

This clonotype was detected many times. This chain joins TRBV2 and TRBJ1-5, with D maybe TRBD1 (5 bases). The CDR3 has 14 residues. V lost 6 bases to trimming and J lost 6 bases, with 15 bases between them. Germline loops: CDR1 SNHLY, CDR2 FYNNEI. CDR3 region: CASREGQITQPQHF. Here the CDR3 DNA reads TGTGCCAGCAGGGAGGGGCAGATTACTCAGCCCCAGCATTTT.

The gene calls are TRBV5-4 and TRBJ2-1; possible D gene TRBD1, 5 bases. The V end lost 4 bases, the J end lost 3 bases, and 14 bases lay between the germline ends. CDR1 SGHNT and CDR2 YYREEE come from the germline V gene (reference sequence). There are 15 residues in the CDR3. The chain's CDR3 is CASSLTDRRYNEQFF. The DNA of the CDR3 is TGTGCCAGCAGCCTGACAGACCGACGCTACAATGAGCAGTTCTTC. Looking up the rest from reference TRBV5-4 and TRBJ2-1 gives the full variable domain: ETGVTQSPTHLIKTRGQQVTLRCSSQSGHNTVSWYQQALGQGPQFIFQYYREEENGRGNFPPRFSGLQFPNYSSELNVNALELDDSALYLCASSLTDRRYNEQFFGPGTRLTVL.

This clonotype was seen a handful of times. This chain joins TRBV19 and TRBJ1-2; 9 nucleotides agree with TRBD1. J lost 8 bases, V lost 5 bases, and 6 bases had no gene match. Per the germline V gene, CDR1 is LNHDA and CDR2 is SQIVND (reference sequence). The CDR3 sequence is 13 residues long. CDR3 in amino acids: CASSAGTGRGYTF. The CDR3 DNA reads as TGTGCCAGTAGTGCGGGGACAGGGAGAGGCTACACCTTC.

To note about this clonotype: The junction and the germline gene differ at one end; a read error may be behind it. The genes are TRBV30 and TRBJ2-3; no definite D call. CDR1 is GTSNPN and CDR2 is SVGIG in the germline V gene (reference sequence). The CDR3 loop spans 12 amino acids. The CDR3 DNA is TGTGCCTGGAGCGTAACCACAGATGCGCAGTATTTT. Residues: CAWSVTTDAQYF.

This clonotype came up many times. The chain carries TRBV6-1 and TRBJ2-7, with D possibly TRBD2 on 6 matching bases. The CDR3 sequence is 21 residues long. CDR1 and CDR2 (germline): MNHNS, SASEGT. V was shortened by 0 bases and J by 3 bases, with 30 bases between the two germline ends. The CDR3 is CASSEAILAVIQVSSRYEQYF. Here the CDR3 DNA reads TGTGCCAGCAGTGAAGCCATTTTAGCGGTAATTCAGGTGTCCTCCCGCTACGAGCAGTACTTC.

This clonotype was seen a few times. The J gene is TRBJ2-5, the V gene TRBV10-3, with TRBD1 matching 7 bases. Per the germline V gene, CDR1 is ENHRY and CDR2 is SYGVKD. CDR3 size: 12 residues. The V gene end was trimmed by 6 bases and the J gene end by 10 bases; junction bases not matched to a gene: 8. In DNA, the CDR3 is TGTGCCATCAGCGATACAGGGGATGGCCAGTACTTC. Its translation is CAISDTGDGQYF.

The chain has TRBV5-6 and TRBJ2-7; 8 bases agree with TRBD1. V trimming: 4 bases; J trimming: 3 bases; junction bases outside the gene matches: 12. The CDR3 is 16 amino acids. Germline lookup yields CDR1 SGHDT and CDR2 YYEEEE. The CDR3 sequence is CASSRGPTGDIYEQYF. The CDR3 coding sequence is TGTGCCAGCAGCCGGGGGCCGACAGGGGATATCTACGAGCAGTACTTC.